The 10 T cell receptor beta chains in this list originate from one sample, sequenced in a study of CD8 T cells in Susac syndrome. An input of about 0.5 to 1 ug of RNA was subjected to reverse transcription using random hexamers. TCRdb ran MiXCR on the immunoSEQ multiplex PCR reads and lists one entry per CDR3 protein. The sample has around 270,000 distinct CDR3 sequences; about 91% are singletons. Sequencing used CD8+ T cells from PBMCs. Receptors originate from a human donor with multiple sclerosis.

In its sample, this clonotype was seen once. The CDR3: CASATWPPLEQYF. DNA of the CDR3: TGTGCCAGCGCTACCTGGCCCCCCCTGGAGCAGTACTTC. J is TRBJ2-7 and V is TRBV5-4; D call uncertain. The CDR3 covers 13 residues. The V and J ends lost 7 bases and 7 bases respectively, with 18 bases between them. The germline V gene encodes CDR1 SGHNT and CDR2 YYREEE (reference sequence).

This chain connects TRBV27 to TRBJ1-4; TRBD1 matches 7 bases. There are 15 residues in the CDR3. Trimming removed 5 bases from V and 6 bases from J; junction bases left unmatched: 9. The germline CDR1 and CDR2 sequences are MNHEY and SMNVEV (reference sequence). The CDR3, as DNA: TGTGCCAGCAGTCCGAAAACAGGGGATCATGAAAAACTGTTTTTT. Encoded protein: CASSPKTGDHEKLFF.

V and J are TRBV20-1 and TRBJ2-7; a possible D gene is TRBD2 (6 bases). Germline CDR1 and CDR2: DFQATT and SNEGSKA (reference sequence). This CDR3 is 17 amino acids long. Trimming removed 3 bases at V and 2 bases at J, with 23 bases between. CDR3: CSARPVGGGGSTYEQYF. CDR3 sequence (DNA): TGCAGTGCTAGGCCGGTTGGTGGGGGAGGTTCCACCTACGAGCAGTACTTC.

The CDR3 DNA reads TGTGCCAGCAGGCCCCTGGCGGGGGAGGGGTCTGGAAACACCATATATTTT. It codes for CASRPLAGEGSGNTIYF. The rearrangement uses TRBV2 and TRBJ1-3; weak D call: TRBD1 (5 bases). The CDR3 consists of 17 residues. V lost 6 bases and J 1 base, leaving 19 bases between the germline ends. Germline assignment: CDR1 SNHLY and CDR2 FYNNEI.

The rearrangement links TRBV5-6 to TRBJ2-7, with 13 bases fitting TRBD2. This CDR3 spans 15 amino acids. Germline V gene sequence: CDR1 SGHDT, CDR2 YYEEEE. V dropped 2 bases and J dropped 2; count of bases not matched to a gene: 1. The CDR3 loop reads CASSLLAGGPYEQYF. The CDR3 bases are TGTGCCAGCAGCTTACTAGCGGGAGGGCCCTACGAGCAGTACTTC.

The gene calls are TRBV6-1 and TRBJ1-1; maybe TRBD1 (5 bases). This CDR3 has 15 residues. Germline V gene lookup returns CDR1 MNHNS and CDR2 SASEGT. With 4 bases removed from V and 0 bases from J, the gap between germline ends came to 12 bases. CDR3 loop: CASSGTGLMNTEAFF. The DNA of the CDR3 is TGTGCCAGCAGTGGCACAGGTCTGATGAACACTGAAGCTTTCTTT.

V usage is TRBV4-1 and J usage is TRBJ1-2; D uncertain. Trimming left V 2 bases short and J 1 base short, with 14 bases between. This CDR3 is 16 amino acids long. From germline, CDR1 is MGHRA and CDR2 YSYEKL. The CDR3 nucleotides read TGCGCCAGCAGCCAACCCCTTTTGGCTGTTAACTATGGCTACACCTTC. It codes for CASSQPLLAVNYGYTF.

This clonotype was seen only once. This chain links TRBV30 with TRBJ2-1, with D maybe TRBD1 (6 bases). Trimming left V 4 bases short and J 5 bases short, with 6 bases between. Germline CDR1 is GTSNPN and CDR2 is SVGIG (reference sequence). The length of the CDR3 is 11 residues. The CDR3 nucleotides read TGTGCCTGGAAGGGGGACAATGAGCAGTTCTTC. Translated, it gives CAWKGDNEQFF. The complete variable domain, with remaining parts taken from reference TRBV30 and TRBJ2-1, reads SQTIHQWPATLVQPVGSPLSLECTVEGTSNPNLYWYRQAAGRGLQLLFYSVGIGQISSEVPQNLSASRPQDRQFILSSKKLLLSDSGFYLCAWKGDNEQFFGPGTRLTVL.

The chain combines TRBV12-3 or TRBV12-4 with TRBJ1-2; 7 nucleotides line up with TRBD1. The junction had 4 bases not matched to a gene; V was cut back by 5 bases and J by 7 bases. CDR3 length: 12 residues. Here the CDR3 DNA reads TGTGCCAGCAGTCGGACAGGTGGTGGCTACACCTTC. It encodes CASSRTGGGYTF.

V usage is TRBV12-3 or TRBV12-4 and J usage is TRBJ2-7; 7 nucleotides match TRBD1. The CDR3 runs 13 residues. The J segment lost 0 bases and the V segment lost 8 bases, leaving 4 bases of the junction unmatched. The CDR3: CASRGTVSYEQYF. DNA of the CDR3: TGTGCCAGCCGTGGGACAGTCTCCTACGAGCAGTACTTC.